This T cell receptor beta chain was found in a study of blood T cell repertoires in COVID-19. Study summary: There were acute and convalescent COVID-19 samples, and they came from the United States, Italy and Spain. PBMCs, B-cell-depleted T cells, or T cells were the source of the cDNA or gDNA that made up the material.

How the authors handled the data: Amplification of reference gene primers was used by the study to estimate nucleated cell counts. Assay used: immunoSEQ multiplex PCR; TCRdb lists only in-frame clones, some missing. That table gives V, J and clone size, and the DNA gave D and trimming. The repertoire holds 250,000 to 350,000 clones, with roughly 87% as singletons. The germline V gene encodes CDR1 SQVTM and CDR2 ANQGSEA. Trimming took 1 base from V and 7 from J; bases not matched to a gene: 6. The CDR3 is 14 amino acids. The receptor comes from a man aged 18-30 years with active or convalescent COVID-19. The V and J genes are TRBV29-1 and TRBJ2-1; 8 positions match TRBD1. The sample consisted of peripheral blood. The CDR3 here is CSVEVTGAGNEQFF. The CDR3 DNA sequence: TGCAGCGTTGAAGTGACAGGGGCTGGGAATGAGCAGTTCTTC.